A single T cell receptor beta chain is shown here with its context. What antigen it recognizes has not been identified. One base away there is no much larger clone; base qualities are not given. The receptor library was made with the immunoSEQ multiplex PCR assay. The multiplex PCR relied on a mix of 60 forward primers for TCR Vbeta segments and 13 reverse primers for TCR Jbeta segments. A multiplex PCR assay on genomic DNA amplified the CDR3 region of rearranged TCR beta genes. Amplified TCR beta libraries were sequenced as 87-base-pair reads on the Illumina HiSeq System. For the original study's pipeline: Across the 666 repertoires, a later analysis counted approximately 83 million unique TCR beta chains, around 11 million of which were shared by at least two donors. A nearest-neighbor algorithm error-corrected the raw reads and collapsed the reads into unique sequences, merging closely related sequences to remove PCR and sequencing errors. V, D and J gene segments were assigned by aligning CDR3 sequences to IMGT reference sequences. For a sequence to be retained, a match of at least six nucleotides was required to both a V gene segment and a J gene segment. Rearrangements were called productive when the CDR3 lacked stop codons and stayed in frame with V and J; all others were non-productive. CDR3 was defined according to IMGT convention as the region running from the second conserved V-encoded cysteine to the conserved J-encoded phenylalanine. The earlier analysis of about 610 of the donors excluded sequences that lacked an unambiguous match to a single V gene segment. In an earlier analysis of a few hundred of the donors, V segments were called functional above 56.7% productive rearrangements and were called segregating when the between-donor standard deviation exceeded 5%. A statistical classification framework was built to diagnose cytomegalovirus status from the catalog of TCR beta chain sequences. A later analysis assigned V and J genes by comparing TCR nucleotide sequences with IMGT/GENE-DB human TR gene sequences. In a later analysis, CDR3 sequences and most-parsimonious VDJ recombination scenarios were assigned using the TCRdist pipeline. In a later analysis, every TCR beta chain was defined by the combination of its CDR3 amino acid sequence and its V-gene family, and reads without a unique V-gene family were dropped. In a later analysis, 450 to 600 highly shared, low-generation-probability nucleotide sequences were removed to address suspected cross-contamination and a sequencing artifact. A later analysis calculated a clonal expansion index for each public chain from normalized within-repertoire ranks of inferred template counts. A later analysis computed generation probabilities with a VDJ recombination model fitted to out-of-frame rearrangements, and checked the results against IGoR. In a later analysis, hypergeometric tests were used to score TCR-TCR, TCR-HLA and TCR-CMV co-occurrence, with a repertoire-size bias correction applied to TCR pairs. A later analysis estimated false discovery rates by permuting HLA or CMV assignments 20 times. In a later analysis, co-occurring TCRs were grouped with DBSCAN, and TCRdist sequence similarity was added when clustering was performed within HLA-allele-positive subsets. Repertoires with fewer than 30,000 or more than 120,000 public chains were left out of co-occurrence clustering, as were a handful of repertoires with anomalous nucleotide sharing. TCRdb's version of the immuneACCESS table is confined to in-frame rearrangements and falls short of the full clone set. An unresolved V gene accounts for under half of the shortfall where checked; the remainder is of unknown origin. For V, J and clone size, that table is used; D and trimming come from the DNA. The sample table holds about 160,000 clones, of which around 80% were seen once. The ten most abundant clones make up less than 2% of the sample.

Trimming accounts for 4 bases at V and 1 base at J, while the number of junction bases matched to no gene is 6. Counted from cysteine to phenylalanine, this CDR3 has 17 amino acids. Solely the CDR3 DNA is kept, with 51 bases framed from the first base. Taken from the germline V gene, the CDR1 and CDR2 loops are SGHRS and YFSETQ. The data stem from a study of cytomegalovirus exposure and HLA in healthy donors (dated 2017 in TCRdb). Background for the entire study: An earlier analysis of approximately 640 of the donors reported approximately 300 Gb of sequence data and more than 90 million unique TCR beta sequences from roughly 180 million T cells. An early release that covered some 630 HLA-typed donors contained 300 to 350 gigabases of sequencing data and about 93 million unique TCR sequences. About 5 DR-DQ haplotypes were handled as single units for association and clustering, since linkage in the cohort was strong. Donor age, sex, ethnicity and CMV serostatus were collected together with the repertoire data. Genome-wide SNP genotypes for about 65% of the 666 donors were used in a later genetic analysis, which treated that subset as a discovery cohort. HLA typing included class I and class II loci at four-digit resolution. Of the roughly 400 genotyped donors, 81% fell in the genetic ancestry cluster associated with self-reported Caucasian donors. Typing coverage differed by locus: A, B, C, DRB1 and DQB1 were typed in about 629-640 donors, DQA1 in 500 to 550, DPA1 in roughly 590, and DPB1 in approximately 450. A later analysis re-analyzed previously published TCR beta repertoires from 666 donors and added high-resolution HLA genotyping to study TCR occurrence patterns. The study used immunosequencing to profile the T cell repertoires of 670 or so subjects and linked those repertoires to cytomegalovirus serostatus. Along with the roughly 670-subject first cohort, a separate validation cohort of over a hundred different subjects was used. The study combined high-throughput TCR immunosequencing, statistical association of individual TCRs with disease status, and machine learning to predict cytomegalovirus infection status. To decide whether each TCR beta V gene segment behaved as functional or pseudogenic, an earlier analysis of several hundred of the donors relied on high-throughput TCR beta sequencing. Every discovery cohort repertoire had been produced on one sequencing platform. In the later analysis, no new phenotypic data were used to find candidate immune exposures; instead, reliance was placed on TCR beta sequences and their occurrence across donors. The study was designed to test whether signatures of past pathogen exposure could be identified by cataloging public T cell receptors. Across some 400 genotyped donors of the cohort, an average of roughly 250,000 unique TCR beta nucleotide sequences per donor were sequenced, and roughly 20% of those sequences were non-productive. Paper-wide results and their limitations: An association between a missense DCLRE1C variant and V-gene and J-gene trimming of TCR beta chains was found in a later genetic analysis and replicated in an independent cohort. In this cohort, only TCR beta chains were sequenced, and detectable features were limited by the absence of alpha or paired-chain data. The study gave a list of some 150 TCR beta chains associated with cytomegalovirus. A later analysis found that TCR association rates varied across HLA loci, with DRB1 alleles showing the most associated TCRs and HLA-C alleles the fewest. Because HLA typing was unavailable for some donors at each locus, only the typed subset was used in association tests. Cytomegalovirus status was reported to be diagnosed by the classifier with high specificity and sensitivity in both the original and validation cohorts. Some IMGT-functional V segments, including TRBV6-2 and TRBV6-3, could not be told apart with the 87-base-pair reads, so those segments were excluded. Sequencing depth was assumed to be roughly uniform across donors in the presence/absence analyses, though that assumption may not hold. The earlier analysis of a few hundred of the donors excluded over 15 rarely observed V segments, including chromosome 9 orphons, because counts were too low. The authors suggested that the approach could potentially be extended to other disease states and immunological phenotypes. In a later analysis, HLA-associated TCR beta chains showed more clonal expansion and lower generation probabilities than non-associated chains that were equally common. A later analysis reported that several top co-occurrence clusters appeared linked to parvovirus B19, influenza, CMV and Epstein-Barr virus. A later genetic analysis reported fewer N-insertions in productive TCRs among donors in an Asian-associated ancestry cluster than the roughly 690-donor mean. A few of the identified cytomegalovirus-associated TCR beta chains were confirmed in vitro to be specific for cytomegalovirus antigens. In a later analysis, around 17,000 TCR beta sequences were associated with specific HLA alleles at a false discovery rate of 0.05. A later analysis found that most CMV-associated TCR beta chains appeared HLA-restricted, with HLA associations seemingly driven largely by CMV exposure. Strong co-occurrence of HLA alleles, especially DR and DQ, made assigning TCR associations to individual alleles difficult. Correlated functional status among segregating V segments might reflect linkage disequilibrium, but an unknown experimental factor could not be ruled out. A further reported finding was that TCR beta sequences accurately predicted the HLA-A and HLA-B alleles for most subjects in the first cohort. For the cohort, immune exposure information was limited to CMV serostatus. The sequencing pipeline was judged likely to have produced a cluster of highly shared sequence variants as a technical artifact. In an earlier analysis of 587 of the donors, most TCR beta V segments appeared in productive rearrangements about 87% or about 30% of the time, broadly matching IMGT annotations. Across donors, most TCR sequences were observed very rarely, whereas some public TCRs were present in many individuals.

In total, fewer than 750 healthy bone marrow donors made up the cohort. At the time of sampling, every cohort member was nominally healthy, though immune exposures that went unrecorded were likely present. The donor tested CMV seronegative and was one of the 352 seronegative cohort members. A peripheral blood sample was provided by each donor, and peripheral blood mononuclear cells were used for TCR beta sequencing. The Qiagen DNeasy Blood Extraction Kit was used to extract genomic DNA from the blood cell samples. Rearrangement joined TRBV5-1 to TRBJ2-2; 11 bases in the junction line up with TRBD1. The sample taken for sequencing was PBMCs. The receptor was isolated from a man aged 18 to 35 in good health and CMV-seronegative. The CDR3 amino acid sequence is: CASSGQGASGNTGELFF. Read as DNA, the sequence is TGCGCCAGCAGCGGACAGGGGGCTTCGGGGAACACCGGGGAGCTGTTTTTT.